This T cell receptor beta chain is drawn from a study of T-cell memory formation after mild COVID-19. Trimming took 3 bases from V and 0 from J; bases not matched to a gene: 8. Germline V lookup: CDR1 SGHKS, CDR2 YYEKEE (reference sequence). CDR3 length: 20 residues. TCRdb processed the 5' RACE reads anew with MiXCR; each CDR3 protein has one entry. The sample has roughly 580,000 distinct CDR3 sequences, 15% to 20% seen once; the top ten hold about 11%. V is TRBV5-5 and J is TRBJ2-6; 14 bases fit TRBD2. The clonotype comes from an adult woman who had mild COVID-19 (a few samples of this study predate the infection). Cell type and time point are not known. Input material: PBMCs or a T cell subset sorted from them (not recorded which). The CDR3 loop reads CASSWGLAGVPTSGANVLTF. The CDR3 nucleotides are TGTGCCAGCAGCTGGGGACTAGCGGGAGTACCCACCTCTGGGGCCAACGTCCTGACTTTC.